The entry below describes one TCR beta chain. This sample is drawn from a study of blood T cell repertoires in COVID-19. The data were produced by immunoSEQ multiplex PCR, yet TCRdb's version contains in-frame clones alone and is incomplete. The sample lists about 160,000 clones, 79% occurring once. The sequencing sample was made of peripheral blood. The sequence was collected from a woman between 55 and 75 years old with COVID-19, enrolled during active disease.

DNA for the CDR3: TGTGCCAGCAGACCTGACAGGGCCTCTGGAAACACCATATATTTT. It codes for CASRPDRASGNTIYF. The chain is built from TRBV2 and TRBJ1-3; 7 bases fit TRBD1. V lost 6 bases to trimming and J lost 0 bases; unmatched junction nucleotides: 5. Germline CDR1 reads SNHLY; CDR2 reads FYNNEI. This CDR3 contains 15 residues.